Listed here are 10 T cell receptor beta chains from one sample, sequenced in a study of cytomegalovirus exposure and HLA in healthy donors. Primers included in the PCR were 60 Vbeta and 13 Jbeta primers. Clones were read by immunoSEQ multiplex PCR, and TCRdb kept only the in-frame ones, dropping some. The table has over 150,000 clones, about 71% seen once. The sequencing input was PBMCs. Source of these receptors: a woman in her 30s in good health and CMV-seronegative.

The chain recombines TRBV7-3 with TRBJ2-3; no clear D gene. There are 13 residues in the CDR3. V lost 5 bases and J lost 1, with 7 bases in between. CDR1 and CDR2 from the germline V gene are SGHTA and FQGTGA. For the CDR3, the DNA is TGTGCCAGCAGCCAGGATGGCACAGATACGCAGTATTTT. Translating it yields CASSQDGTDTQYF.

The chain is built from TRBV4-3 and TRBJ2-2; D gene ambiguous. The CDR3 is 18 residues long. Deletions cut 4 bases from V and 0 bases from J, with 18 bases between. The germline gives CDR1 LGHNA, CDR2 YSLEER. The CDR3 here is CASSLFLGRNSNTGELFF. The DNA for the CDR3 is TGCGCCAGCAGCCTCTTTCTGGGCAGGAACTCGAACACCGGGGAGCTGTTTTTT.

The V call is TRBV7-9, the J call TRBJ2-5, with D maybe TRBD2 (5 bases). The CDR3 loop spans 16 amino acids. From germline, CDR1 is SEHNR and CDR2 FQNEAQ (reference sequence). Trimming took off 5 bases at V and 4 bases at J, with 20 bases between the two ends. For the CDR3, the DNA is TGTGCCAGCAGCCAGAGTACCCCCGGGGTTGGAGAGACCCAGTACTTC. Protein: CASSQSTPGVGETQYF. Filled out from reference TRBV7-9 and TRBJ2-5, the complete variable domain reads DTGVSQNPRHKITKRGQNVTFRCDPISEHNRLYWYRQTLGQGPEFLTYFQNEAQLEKSRLLSDRFSAERPKGSFSTLEIQRTEQGDSAMYLCASSQSTPGVGETQYFGPGTRLLVL.

The chain uses TRBV11-2 and TRBJ2-2; TRBD2 matches 8 bases. The CDR3 totals 14 residues. V gave up 4 bases and J gave up 4 bases; unmatched junction bases: 2. From germline, CDR1 is SGHAT and CDR2 FQNNGV. The CDR3 sequence is CASSSLAGTGELFF. The CDR3 region has the DNA TGTGCCAGCAGCTCTCTAGCGGGCACCGGGGAGCTGTTTTTT. Full variable domain (outside the CDR3, taken from reference TRBV11-2 and TRBJ2-2): EAGVAQSPRYKIIEKRQSVAFWCNPISGHATLYWYQQILGQGPKLLIQFQNNGVVDDSQLPKDRFSAERLKGVDSTLKIQPAKLEDSAVYLCASSSLAGTGELFFGEGSRLTVL.

The V call is TRBV7-6, the J call TRBJ2-3, with D unclear. The V gene lost 7 bases and the J gene lost 1 base, with 9 bases spanning the gap. This CDR3 is 13 amino acids long. Germline values: CDR1 SGHVS, CDR2 FNYEAQ. CDR3 protein: CASTPGGTDTQYF. CDR3 nucleotides: TGTGCCAGCACCCCGGGTGGCACAGATACGCAGTATTTT.

The chain joins TRBV27 to TRBJ2-2; 9 bases match TRBD1. V gave up 8 bases and J gave up 5 bases; unmatched junction bases: 12. Germline V lookup: CDR1 MNHEY, CDR2 SMNVEV (reference sequence). The CDR3 runs to 16 residues. In DNA, the CDR3 is TGTGCCAGCCGAAACGTACGACAGGGGGTGACCGGGGAGCTGTTTTTT. Its protein is CASRNVRQGVTGELFF.

The rearrangement links TRBV7-6 to TRBJ1-5; D is unresolved. V was pared by 5 bases and J by 0 bases, with 8 bases between. The CDR3 is 14 residues long. The germline V gene has CDR1 SGHVS and CDR2 FNYEAQ. The DNA of the CDR3 is TGTGCCAGCAGCCCTACAGATAGCAATCAGCCCCAGCATTTT. Its protein product is CASSPTDSNQPQHF.

The chain joins TRBV27 to TRBJ2-7; TRBD2 matches 11 bases. Trimming at V came to 5 bases and at J to 3 bases, leaving 3 bases not matched to a gene. This CDR3 has 14 residues. Germline CDR1 MNHEY, CDR2 SMNVEV (reference sequence). In DNA form, the CDR3 reads TGTGCCAGCAGTGTCCTAGCGGGGGGCTACGAGCAGTACTTC. Translated: CASSVLAGGYEQYF.

The CDR3 sequence is CASSLESDPRGNGYTF. CDR3 nucleotides: TGTGCCAGCAGCTTAGAGTCCGACCCCCGAGGGAATGGCTACACCTTC. The rearrangement links TRBV7-2 to TRBJ1-2; D gene uncertain. The V gene's germline CDR1 is SGHTA and CDR2 FQGNSA. Trimming left V 1 base short and J 6 bases short, with 18 bases between. There are 16 residues in the CDR3. Full variable domain (remainder filled in from reference TRBV7-2 and TRBJ1-2): GAGVSQSPSNKVTEKGKDVELRCDPISGHTALYWYRQSLGQGLEFLIYFQGNSAPDKSGLPSDRFSAERTGGSVSTLTIQRTQQEDSAVYLCASSLESDPRGNGYTFGSGTRLTVV.

The genes are TRBV6-4 and TRBJ1-5; 10 bases line up with TRBD1. Trimming at V came to 10 bases and at J to 0 bases, leaving 15 bases not matched to a gene. CDR1 and CDR2 (germline): MRHNA, SNTAGT. The CDR3 is 18 amino acids. CDR3 DNA: TGTGCCACCTTATATAATCCGGGACAGGGGATTAGCAATCAGCCCCAGCATTTT. Its translation is CATLYNPGQGISNQPQHF.